The present T cell receptor (beta chain) was sequenced within a study of cytomegalovirus exposure and HLA in healthy donors. The protocol was immunoSEQ multiplex PCR, while the TCRdb copy is restricted to in-frame clones and leaves out a portion. The table includes a few hundred thousand clones, just over 85% detected once. V dropped 3 bases and J dropped 8; count of bases not matched to a gene: 6. This CDR3 has 14 residues. Germline lookup yields CDR1 KGHSH and CDR2 LQKENI. V gene TRBV18 combines with J gene TRBJ1-1; 10 positions match TRBD1. The receptor's source is a woman younger than 30 in good health and CMV-seronegative. Input material: PBMCs. The CDR3 DNA reads TGTGCCAGCTCACCCGTCCCGGGACAGGGGGAAGCTTTCTTT. It translates to CASSPVPGQGEAFF. The full variable domain, its missing parts supplied by reference TRBV18 and TRBJ1-1, is NAGVMQNPRHLVRRRGQEARLRCSPMKGHSHVYWYRQLPEEGLKFMVYLQKENIIDESGMPKERFSAEFPKEGPSILRIQQVVRGDSAAYFCASSPVPGQGEAFFGQGTRLTVV.